The 15 T cell receptor beta chains given below trace back to one sample, sequenced in a study of T cells in Graves' hyperthyroidism and ophthalmopathy. Amplified TCR beta CDR3 regions derived from RNA transcripts. The HTBI primer set served for first-round RT-PCR of the TCR CDR3. Each CDR3 protein gets one entry after TCRdb re-called the multiplex PCR reads with MiXCR. In the table there are a few hundred thousand distinct CDR3 sequences, 15% of which are singletons. Sequenced sample: blood. Source of these receptors: a woman aged 25 to 45 with Graves' hyperthyroidism.

This clonotype has a count of ten or more. Here the CDR3 DNA reads TGTGCCAGCAGCTCTTGGACCAGCCTCTATGGCTACACCTTC. Residues: CASSSWTSLYGYTF. The rearrangement uses TRBV27 and TRBJ1-2; no clear D. The CDR3 covers 14 residues. V gave up 6 bases and J gave up 4 bases, with 15 bases separating them. Germline CDR1 MNHEY, CDR2 SMNVEV (reference sequence).

This clonotype came up a few times. A much larger clone differs from this one at a single base, so this may be a read error. The chain links TRBV10-3 to TRBJ2-1, with D possibly being TRBD1 (6 bases). CDR1 and CDR2 from the germline V gene are ENHRY and SYGVKD. The CDR3 has 14 amino acids. This CDR3 reads CAISSAQGKDEQSF. In nucleotides, the CDR3 is TGTGCCATCAGTTCAGCACAGGGTAAGGATGAGCAGTCCTTC.

In this sample, this clonotype turned up many times. V and J are TRBV28 and TRBJ1-5, with D tentatively TRBD1 (5 bases). Per germline, CDR1 MDHEN and CDR2 SYDVKM. V lost 6 bases, J lost 1 base, and 19 bases lay in between. The length of the CDR3 is 17 residues. CDR3 bases: TGTGCCAGCAGCTTGGGACGGCGTAGGGTGAGCAATCAGCCCCAGCATTTT. Its translation: CASSLGRRRVSNQPQHF.

This clonotype occurred many times. This sequence joins TRBV28 and TRBJ2-7, with 7 bases that match TRBD2. The J segment lost 2 bases and the V segment lost 3 bases, leaving 7 bases of the junction unmatched. CDR1 is MDHEN, CDR2 SYDVKM, per germline. This CDR3 spans 15 amino acids. The DNA of the CDR3 is TGTGCCAGCAGTTTGGGGGGGAAGTCTCCCTACGAGCAGTACTTC. Its protein product is CASSLGGKSPYEQYF.

The J gene is TRBJ2-7, the V gene TRBV24-1; D might be TRBD1 (5 bases). CDR1 is KGHDR and CDR2 is SFDVKD in the germline V gene. Deletions cut 3 bases from V and 2 bases from J, with 13 bases between. The CDR3 has 15 residues. The CDR3, as DNA: TGTGCCACCAGTGATACCCAGGGAACCCCCTACGAGCAGTACTTC. It codes for CATSDTQGTPYEQYF.

This clonotype appeared many times. The chain uses TRBV12-3 or TRBV12-4 and TRBJ2-7, with TRBD1 matching over 10 bases. The junction had 10 bases not matched to a gene; V was cut back by 6 bases and J by 2 bases. This CDR3 spans 16 amino acids. The CDR3 loop reads CASSPVGDRGPYEQYF. CDR3 bases: TGTGCCAGCAGCCCCGTTGGGGACAGGGGTCCCTACGAGCAGTACTTC.

This clonotype was counted at least ten times. This chain uses TRBV3-1 with TRBJ1-1; perhaps TRBD1 as D (5 bases). V was pared by 2 bases and J by 0 bases, with 10 bases between. This CDR3 has 15 amino acids. CDR1 is LGHDT and CDR2 is YNNKEL in the germline V gene (reference sequence). The CDR3 DNA reads TGTGCCAGCAGCCAAACAGGAAAAATGAACACTGAAGCTTTCTTT. It specifies CASSQTGKMNTEAFF.

The table lists this clonotype with many counts. This chain uses TRBV20-1 with TRBJ2-5; perhaps TRBD2 as D (6 bases). The germline V gene has CDR1 DFQATT and CDR2 SNEGSKA (reference sequence). The length of the CDR3 is 14 residues. With 6 bases removed from V and 5 bases from J, the gap between germline ends came to 19 bases. The CDR3 is CSAKTDGGWETQYF. DNA for the CDR3: TGCAGTGCCAAAACCGATGGAGGGTGGGAGACCCAGTACTTC.

This clonotype has a handful of counts. The chain couples TRBV18 to TRBJ2-1; maybe TRBD1 (5 bases). Germline loops: CDR1 KGHSH, CDR2 LQKENI. The length of the CDR3 is 17 residues. Deletions cut 3 bases from V and 4 bases from J, with 19 bases between. CDR3 region: CASSPPGRGHLYNEQFF. As DNA, the CDR3 is TGTGCCAGCTCACCCCCCGGAAGGGGTCATCTGTACAATGAGCAGTTCTTC.

This rearrangement joins TRBV27 to TRBJ2-7, with TRBD1 matching over 12 bases. The germline V gene has CDR1 MNHEY and CDR2 SMNVEV (reference sequence). The CDR3 is made up of 18 amino acids. The ends lost 6 bases at V and 4 bases at J; junction bases unmatched: 16. The CDR3 sequence is CASRTFTVGQGALYEQYF. CDR3 in DNA: TGTGCCAGCAGAACATTTACAGTGGGACAGGGGGCGCTTTACGAGCAGTACTTC.

The chain employs TRBV14 and TRBJ1-3; D is ambiguous. The V end was cut by 4 bases, the J end by 0 bases, with 10 bases between. Germline CDR1 and CDR2: SGHDN and FVKESK. The CDR3 extends over 15 amino acids. The DNA of the CDR3 is TGTGCCAGCAGCCCCATTCCTCGCTCTGGAAACACCATATATTTT. Its translation: CASSPIPRSGNTIYF. Together with reference TRBV14 and TRBJ1-3, the CDR3 gives the full variable domain: EAGVTQFPSHSVIEKGQTVTLRCDPISGHDNLYWYRRVMGKEIKFLLHFVKESKQDESGMPNNRFLAERTGGTYSTLKVQPAELEDSGVYFCASSPIPRSGNTIYFGEGSWLTVV.

The table lists this clonotype with many counts. V usage is TRBV9 and J usage is TRBJ2-3; 11 bases match TRBD2. J gave up 3 bases and V 2 bases, and 2 bases lay outside the gene matches. CDR3 length equals 15 residues. CDR1 is SGDLS and CDR2 is YYNGEE in the germline V gene. The CDR3 DNA reads as TGTGCCAGCAGCGTGACTAGCGGGACGACAGATACGCAGTATTTT. Its translation is CASSVTSGTTDTQYF. Together with reference TRBV9 and TRBJ2-3, the CDR3 gives the full variable domain: DSGVTQTPKHLITATGQRVTLRCSPRSGDLSVYWYQQSLDQGLQFLIQYYNGEERAKGNILERFSAQQFPDLHSELNLSSLELGDSALYFCASSVTSGTTDTQYFGPGTRLTVL.

This rearrangement joins TRBV10-2 to TRBJ1-4, with a possible D match to TRBD1 (5 bases). The CDR3 runs 15 residues. The germline CDR1 and CDR2 sequences are WSHSY and SAAADI. V dropped 5 bases and J dropped 5 bases, with 15 bases sitting between them. CDR3 sequence: CASSLPGRGNEKLFF. CDR3 coding DNA: TGCGCCAGCAGTCTACCGGGAAGGGGAAATGAAAAACTGTTTTTT.

The genes are TRBV5-5 and TRBJ2-7; 7 bases line up with TRBD1. V was pared by 1 base and J by 6 bases, with 1 base of the junction left unmatched. Germline loops: CDR1 SGHKS, CDR2 YYEKEE (reference sequence). The CDR3 runs to 12 residues. The CDR3 DNA follows: TGTGCCAGCAGCTTGAGGGGGCCCGAGCAGTACTTC. This sequence encodes CASSLRGPEQYF.

This clonotype was observed many times. The chain has TRBV24-1 and TRBJ2-3, with TRBD2 as a possible D gene (5 bases). Germline CDR1 and CDR2: KGHDR and SFDVKD. Trimming took off 3 bases at V and 4 bases at J, with 16 bases between the two ends. The CDR3 covers 16 residues. CDR3 sequence (DNA): TGTGCCACCAGTGATCGGACTGGCCGACGGCCAGATACGCAGTATTTT. It codes for CATSDRTGRRPDTQYF.